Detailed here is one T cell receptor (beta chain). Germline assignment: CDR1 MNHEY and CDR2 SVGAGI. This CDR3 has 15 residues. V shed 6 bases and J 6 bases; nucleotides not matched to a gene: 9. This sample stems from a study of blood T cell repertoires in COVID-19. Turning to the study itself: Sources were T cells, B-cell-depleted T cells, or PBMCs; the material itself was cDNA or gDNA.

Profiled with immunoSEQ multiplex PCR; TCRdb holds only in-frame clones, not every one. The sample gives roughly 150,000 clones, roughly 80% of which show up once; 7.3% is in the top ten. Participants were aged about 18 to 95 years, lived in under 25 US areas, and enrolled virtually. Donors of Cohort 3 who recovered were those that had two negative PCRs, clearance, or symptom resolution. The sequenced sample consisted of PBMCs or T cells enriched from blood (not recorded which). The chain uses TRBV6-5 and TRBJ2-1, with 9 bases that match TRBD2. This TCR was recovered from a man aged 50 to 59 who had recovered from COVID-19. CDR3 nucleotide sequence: TGTGCCAGCAGAAGTAGCGGGGGATTTGGCAATGAGCAGTTCTTC. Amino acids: CASRSSGGFGNEQFF.